The source of this T cell receptor beta chain is a study of spatial heterogeneity in lung cancer. Individual TCR cDNA molecules each bore their own unique molecular identifier. TCRdb analysed the 5' RACE reads with MiXCR anew, one entry per CDR3 protein. The table has some 37,000 distinct CDR3 sequences, 6.5% to 9% seen once; the top ten hold approximately 28%. This clonotype was picked up many times. Antigen unknown. Study results and limitations: Expanded tumor TCRs that were ubiquitous appeared in blood more at resection than follow-up.

Time point indicated: sample taken at primary tumor resection. Samples were obtained from around 73 donors, all untreated early-stage non-small cell lung cancer patients. Unsorted samples of tumor, nontumor lung or frozen PBMC had their whole RNA sequenced. The CDR3 extends over 12 amino acids. The V and J ends lost 5 bases and 7 bases respectively, with 12 bases between them. From germline, CDR1 is SGHTA and CDR2 FQGNSA. The chain recombines TRBV7-2 with TRBJ2-7; D gene unclear. The sequenced sample was PBMCs, obtained at surgery. The origin of this receptor is a female donor with early-stage non-small cell lung cancer. CDR3 sequence (DNA): TGTGCCAGCAGCCACCCGCGGCGGGAGCAGTACTTC. This encodes CASSHPRREQYF.